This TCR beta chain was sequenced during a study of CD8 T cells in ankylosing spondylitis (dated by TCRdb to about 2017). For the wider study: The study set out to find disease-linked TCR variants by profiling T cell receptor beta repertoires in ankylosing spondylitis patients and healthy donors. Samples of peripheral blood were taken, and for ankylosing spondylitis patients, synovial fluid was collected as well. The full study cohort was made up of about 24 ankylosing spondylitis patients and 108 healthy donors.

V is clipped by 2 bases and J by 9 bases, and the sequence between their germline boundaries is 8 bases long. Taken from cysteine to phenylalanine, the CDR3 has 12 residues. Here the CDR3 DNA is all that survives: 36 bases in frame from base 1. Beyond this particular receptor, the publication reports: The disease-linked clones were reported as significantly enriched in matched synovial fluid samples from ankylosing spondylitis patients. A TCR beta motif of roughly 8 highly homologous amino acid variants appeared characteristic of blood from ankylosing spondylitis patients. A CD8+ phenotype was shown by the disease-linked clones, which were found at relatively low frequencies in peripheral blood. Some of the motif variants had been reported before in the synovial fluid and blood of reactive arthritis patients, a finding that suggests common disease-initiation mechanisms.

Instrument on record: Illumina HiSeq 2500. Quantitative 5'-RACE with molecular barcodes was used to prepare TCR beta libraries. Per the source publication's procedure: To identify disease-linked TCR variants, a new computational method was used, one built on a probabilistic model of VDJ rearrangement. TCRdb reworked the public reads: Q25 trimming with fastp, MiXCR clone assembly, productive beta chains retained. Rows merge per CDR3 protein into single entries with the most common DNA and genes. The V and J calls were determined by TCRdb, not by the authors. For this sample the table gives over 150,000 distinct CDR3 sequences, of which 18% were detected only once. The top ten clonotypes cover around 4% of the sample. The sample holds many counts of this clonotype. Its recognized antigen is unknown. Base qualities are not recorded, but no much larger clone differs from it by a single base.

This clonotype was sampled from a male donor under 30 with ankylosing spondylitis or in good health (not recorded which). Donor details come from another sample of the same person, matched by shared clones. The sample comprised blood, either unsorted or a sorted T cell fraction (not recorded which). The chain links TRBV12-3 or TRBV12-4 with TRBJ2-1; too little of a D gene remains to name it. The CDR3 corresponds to CASSLPVGEQFF. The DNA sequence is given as TGTGCCAGCAGTTTACCGGTGGGTGAGCAGTTCTTC.